This note documents a single T cell receptor beta chain sequence. The data were taken from a study of blood T cell repertoires in COVID-19. Study overall: There were acute and convalescent COVID-19 samples, and they came from the United States, Italy and Spain.

V was clipped by 4 bases and J by 0 bases, with 13 bases between them. Germline lookup yields CDR1 MNHEY and CDR2 SVGAGI. This CDR3 comprises 16 residues. Source study methods: Amplification of reference gene primers provided the estimated nucleated cell counts. Data came from immunoSEQ multiplex PCR; TCRdb stores just in-frame clones and leaves some out. V and J calls plus clone size are reproduced from that table; the DNA served to infer D and trimming. Found here are around 270,000 clones, approximately 86% of them singletons; the top ten hold about 10%. The chain carries TRBV6-5 and TRBJ1-3; no definite D call. Sample: peripheral blood. The source is a man aged 35-49 years who had recovered from COVID-19. CDR3 nucleotides: TGTGCCAGCAGTTCCCCGAGGCTCCGCTCTGGAAACACCATATATTTT. Encoded protein: CASSSPRLRSGNTIYF.